A selection of T cell receptor beta chains follows, all from one sample in a study of blood T cell repertoires in COVID-19. The data were produced by immunoSEQ multiplex PCR, yet TCRdb's version contains in-frame clones alone and is incomplete. Seen here are 150,000 to 200,000 clones, about four fifths observed once, and the top ten hold around 2%. Input material: peripheral blood. The receptors were gathered from a woman older than 75 with acute or convalescent COVID-19. Each CDR3 is given without its conserved first and last residue.

TRBV5-1,TRBJ2-2,13,ASSLGRAGAGELF
TRBV29-1,TRBJ2-7,13,SVGGLGAGSYEQY
TRBV30,TRBJ2-5,13,AWSRLAGSTETQY
TRBV29-1,TRBJ2-3,12,SVEGSSGTDTQY
TRBV7-9,TRBJ2-5,9,ASSLGGTQY
TRBV28,TRBJ1-4,13,ASSPVGGLNEKLF
TRBV7-8,TRBJ1-5,14,ASSLARGTAWGSQH
TRBV6-5,TRBJ2-3,14,ASSYGLAGRTDTQY
TRBV5-1,TRBJ1-6,12,ASSSTGYNSPLH
TRBV27,TRBJ1-4,14,ASRGQGEITNEKLF
TRBV6-5,TRBJ1-1,10,ASSTQDTEAF
TRBV7-7,TRBJ2-1,14,ASSVGLAGGYNEQF
TRBV5-5,TRBJ2-1,17,ASSPSGQSFYNSYNEQF
TRBV6-2/TRBV6-3,TRBJ2-1,15,ASSKAPSGNHHNEQF
TRBV5-1,TRBJ1-6,12,ASRLTGDDSPLH
TRBV7-2,TRBJ2-5,13,ASSTRQGAGETQY